This T cell receptor beta chain stems from a study of shared clonotypes between healthy human individuals. Study findings and constraints: In general, naive subsets displayed greater estimated richness than memory subsets did. Having only a few donors restricted how much genetic and exposure-history diversity was captured.

With respect to this clone: Antigen: not known.

The CDR3 loop spans 16 amino acids. Germline assignment: CDR1 MDHEN and CDR2 SYDVKM. Produced via immunoSEQ multiplex PCR; TCRdb's table is partial and in-frame only. The table has some 580,000 clones, almost 97% seen once. The receptor's source is a woman in her 30s in good health. The specimen was naive CD4+ T cells sorted from blood. The subset: CD45RA+ positively selected. V gene TRBV28 combines with J gene TRBJ2-5; 11 positions agree with TRBD2. The end of the DNA is better explained by TRBJ2-7, so the J call may be wrong. In DNA form, the CDR3 reads TGTGCCAGCAGTTTAACCGGGACTAGCGGATCCTACGAGCAGTACTTC. Translated: CASSLTGTSGSYEQYF.